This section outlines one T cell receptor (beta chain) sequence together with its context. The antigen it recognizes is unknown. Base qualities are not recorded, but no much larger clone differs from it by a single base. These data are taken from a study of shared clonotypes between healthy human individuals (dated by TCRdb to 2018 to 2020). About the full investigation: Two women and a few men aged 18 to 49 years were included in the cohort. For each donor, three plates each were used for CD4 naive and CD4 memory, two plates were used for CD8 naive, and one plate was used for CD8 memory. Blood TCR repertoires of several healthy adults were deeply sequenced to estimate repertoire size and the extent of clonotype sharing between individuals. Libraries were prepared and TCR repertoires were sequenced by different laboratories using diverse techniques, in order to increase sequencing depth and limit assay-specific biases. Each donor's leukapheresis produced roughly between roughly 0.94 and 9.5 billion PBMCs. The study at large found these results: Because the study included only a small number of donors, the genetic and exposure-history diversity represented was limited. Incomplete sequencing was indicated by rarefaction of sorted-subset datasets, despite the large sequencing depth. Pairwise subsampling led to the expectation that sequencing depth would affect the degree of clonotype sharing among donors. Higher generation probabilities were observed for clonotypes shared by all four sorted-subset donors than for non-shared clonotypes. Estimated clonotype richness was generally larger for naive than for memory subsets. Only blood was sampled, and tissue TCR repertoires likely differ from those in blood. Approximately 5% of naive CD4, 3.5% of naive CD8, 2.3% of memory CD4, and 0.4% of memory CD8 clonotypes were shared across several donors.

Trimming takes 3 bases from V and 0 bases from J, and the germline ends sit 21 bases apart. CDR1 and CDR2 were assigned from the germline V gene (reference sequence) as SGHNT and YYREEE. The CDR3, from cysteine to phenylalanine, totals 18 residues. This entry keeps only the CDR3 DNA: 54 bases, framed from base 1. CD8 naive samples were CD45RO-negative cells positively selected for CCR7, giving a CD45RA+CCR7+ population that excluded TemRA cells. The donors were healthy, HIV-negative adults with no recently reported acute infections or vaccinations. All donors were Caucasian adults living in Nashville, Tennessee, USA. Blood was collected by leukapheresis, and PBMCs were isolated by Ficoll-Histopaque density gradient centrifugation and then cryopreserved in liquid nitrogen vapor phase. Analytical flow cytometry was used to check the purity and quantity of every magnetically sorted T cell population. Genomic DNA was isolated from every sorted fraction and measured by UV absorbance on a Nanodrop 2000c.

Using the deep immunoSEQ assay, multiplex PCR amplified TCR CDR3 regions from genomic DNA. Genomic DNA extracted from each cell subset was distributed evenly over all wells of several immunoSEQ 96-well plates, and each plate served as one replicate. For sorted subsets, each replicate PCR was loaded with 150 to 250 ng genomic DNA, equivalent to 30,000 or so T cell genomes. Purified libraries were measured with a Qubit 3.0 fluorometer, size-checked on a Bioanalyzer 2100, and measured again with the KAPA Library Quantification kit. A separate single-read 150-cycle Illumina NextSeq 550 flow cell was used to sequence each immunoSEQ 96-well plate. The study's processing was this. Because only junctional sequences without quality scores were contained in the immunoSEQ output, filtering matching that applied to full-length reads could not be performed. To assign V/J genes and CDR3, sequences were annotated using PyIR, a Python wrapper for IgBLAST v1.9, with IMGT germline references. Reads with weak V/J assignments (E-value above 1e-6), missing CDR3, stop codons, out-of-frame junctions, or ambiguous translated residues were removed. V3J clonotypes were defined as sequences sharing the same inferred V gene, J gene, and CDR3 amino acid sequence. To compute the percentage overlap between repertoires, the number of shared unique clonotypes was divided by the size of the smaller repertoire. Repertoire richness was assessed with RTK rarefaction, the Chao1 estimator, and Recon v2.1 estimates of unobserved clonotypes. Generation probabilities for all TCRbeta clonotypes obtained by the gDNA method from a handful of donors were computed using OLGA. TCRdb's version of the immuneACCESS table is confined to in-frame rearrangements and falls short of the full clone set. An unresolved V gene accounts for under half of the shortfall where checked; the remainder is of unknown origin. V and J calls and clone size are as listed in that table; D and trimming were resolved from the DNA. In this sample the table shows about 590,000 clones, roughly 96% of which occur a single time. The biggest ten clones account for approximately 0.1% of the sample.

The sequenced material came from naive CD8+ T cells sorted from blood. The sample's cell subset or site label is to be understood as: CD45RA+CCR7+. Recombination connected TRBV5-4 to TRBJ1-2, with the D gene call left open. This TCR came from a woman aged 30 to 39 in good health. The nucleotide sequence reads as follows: TGTGCCAGCAGCTCCTTTTTCGGCCAGGCGGTAGCTAACTATGGCTACACCTTC. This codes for CASSSFFGQAVANYGYTF.